This T cell receptor beta chain emerged from a study of response to subunit inactivated influenza vaccine. The study, taken as a whole, reports: The authors offered the suggestion that each seasonal influenza vaccination recruits few new T cells.

TCRdb redid the calling of the RT-PCR reads with MiXCR, one entry per CDR3 protein. This table holds some 520,000 distinct CDR3 sequences, about 15% found once. Trimming shortened V by 3 bases and J by 2 bases, and 12 bases separated the two germline ends. Per the germline V gene, CDR1 is LNHNV and CDR2 is YYDKDF (reference sequence). This CDR3 has 15 residues. This clonotype has only a few counts. Its cognate antigen is unknown. This TCR derives from a man aged 50-75 years who received an inactivated influenza vaccine. The specimen was CD4+ T cells sorted from PBMCs, collected approximately 25 months after vaccination. The chain recombines TRBV15 with TRBJ2-3, with a weak D call TRBD1 (7 bases). The CDR3 loop is CATSRAGQPTDTQYF. The DNA for the CDR3 is TGTGCCACCAGCAGGGCGGGACAGCCCACAGATACGCAGTATTTT.